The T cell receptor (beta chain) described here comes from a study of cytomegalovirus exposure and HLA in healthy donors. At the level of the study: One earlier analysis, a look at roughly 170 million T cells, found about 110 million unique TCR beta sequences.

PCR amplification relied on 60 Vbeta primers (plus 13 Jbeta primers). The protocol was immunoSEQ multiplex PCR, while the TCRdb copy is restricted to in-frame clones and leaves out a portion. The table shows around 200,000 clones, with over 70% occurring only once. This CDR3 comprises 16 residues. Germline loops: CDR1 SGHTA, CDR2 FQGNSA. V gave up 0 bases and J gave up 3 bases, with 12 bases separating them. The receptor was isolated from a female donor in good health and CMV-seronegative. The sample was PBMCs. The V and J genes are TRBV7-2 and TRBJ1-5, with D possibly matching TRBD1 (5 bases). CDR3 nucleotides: TGTGCCAGCAGCTTAGCCGTTGGGGCCGTCAATCAGCCCCAGCATTTT. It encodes CASSLAVGAVNQPQHF.